The sequence of this T cell receptor beta chain was determined in a study of cytomegalovirus exposure and HLA in healthy donors. PCR employed 60 Vbeta and 13 Jbeta primers. Clones were read by immunoSEQ multiplex PCR, and TCRdb kept only the in-frame ones, dropping some. There are 90,000 to 150,000 clones in the sample; about 83% occur only once, and under 3.5% lies in the top ten. Findings of the study overall: According to reports, the classifier identified cytomegalovirus status with high specificity and sensitivity. Common viral pathogens seemed, in a later analysis, to connect with several of the most significant clusters. Researchers left out some V segments, among them TRBV6-2 and TRBV6-3, as indistinguishable.

About this clone itself: Antigen unknown.

The V gene lost 3 bases and the J gene lost 1 base, with 13 bases spanning the gap. Germline CDR1 and CDR2: LNHDA and SQIVND (reference sequence). This CDR3 spans 17 amino acids. The chain recombines TRBV19 with TRBJ2-6; tentatively, D is TRBD2 (7 bases). Specimen: PBMCs. This clonotype originated in a female donor in good health and CMV-seronegative. This CDR3 reads CASSMGGRWSGANVLTF. CDR3 nucleotides: TGTGCCAGTAGTATGGGGGGGCGCTGGTCTGGGGCCAACGTCCTGACTTTC.